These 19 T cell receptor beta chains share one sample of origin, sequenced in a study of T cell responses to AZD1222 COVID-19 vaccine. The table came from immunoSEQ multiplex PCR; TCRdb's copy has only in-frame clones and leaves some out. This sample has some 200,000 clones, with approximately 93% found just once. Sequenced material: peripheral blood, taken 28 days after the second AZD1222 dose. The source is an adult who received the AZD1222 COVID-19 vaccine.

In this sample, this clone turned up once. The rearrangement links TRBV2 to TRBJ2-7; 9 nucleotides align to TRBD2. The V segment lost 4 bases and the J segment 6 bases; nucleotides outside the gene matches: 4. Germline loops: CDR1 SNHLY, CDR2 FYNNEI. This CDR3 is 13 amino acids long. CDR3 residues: CASSGGREAEQYF. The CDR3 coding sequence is TGTGCCAGCAGTGGCGGGAGGGAAGCCGAGCAGTACTTC.

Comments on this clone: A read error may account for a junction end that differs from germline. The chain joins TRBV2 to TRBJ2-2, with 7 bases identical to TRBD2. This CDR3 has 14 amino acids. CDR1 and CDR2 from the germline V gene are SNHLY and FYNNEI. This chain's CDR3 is CASSGEGRTGELFF. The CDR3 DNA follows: TGTGCCAGTAGTGGGGAGGGCCGCACCGGGGAGCTGTTTTTT.

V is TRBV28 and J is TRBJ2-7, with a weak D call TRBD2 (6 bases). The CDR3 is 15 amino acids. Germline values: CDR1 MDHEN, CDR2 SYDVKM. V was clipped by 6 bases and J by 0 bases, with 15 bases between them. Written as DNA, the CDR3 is TGTGCCAGCAGCCCCTCTAGCGCCAGCTCCTACGAGCAGTACTTC. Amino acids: CASSPSSASSYEQYF. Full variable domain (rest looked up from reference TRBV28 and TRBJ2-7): DVKVTQSSRYLVKRTGEKVFLECVQDMDHENMFWYRQDPGLGLRLIYFSYDVKMKEKGDIPEGYSVSREKKERFSLILESASTNQTSMYLCASSPSSASSYEQYFGPGTRLTVT.

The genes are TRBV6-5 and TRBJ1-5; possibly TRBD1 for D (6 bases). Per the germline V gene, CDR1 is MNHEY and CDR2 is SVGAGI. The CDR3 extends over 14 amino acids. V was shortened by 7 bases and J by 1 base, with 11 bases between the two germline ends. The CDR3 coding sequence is TGTGCCAGCAAGGCAGGGGAGAGCAATCAGCCCCAGCATTTT. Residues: CASKAGESNQPQHF.

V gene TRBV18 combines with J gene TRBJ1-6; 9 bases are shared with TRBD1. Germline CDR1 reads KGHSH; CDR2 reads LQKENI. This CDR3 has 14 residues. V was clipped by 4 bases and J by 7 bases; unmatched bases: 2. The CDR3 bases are TGTGCCAGCTCACGCGGACAGGGGAATTCACCCCTCCACTTT. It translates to CASSRGQGNSPLHF.

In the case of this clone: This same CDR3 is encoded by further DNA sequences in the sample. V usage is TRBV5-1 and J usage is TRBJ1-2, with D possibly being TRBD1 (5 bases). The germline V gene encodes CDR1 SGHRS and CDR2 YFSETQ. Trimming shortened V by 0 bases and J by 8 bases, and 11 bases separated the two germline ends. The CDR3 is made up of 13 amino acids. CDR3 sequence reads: CASSLEGAGGYTF. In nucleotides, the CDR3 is TGCGCCAGCAGCTTGGAAGGGGCGGGAGGCTACACCTTC.

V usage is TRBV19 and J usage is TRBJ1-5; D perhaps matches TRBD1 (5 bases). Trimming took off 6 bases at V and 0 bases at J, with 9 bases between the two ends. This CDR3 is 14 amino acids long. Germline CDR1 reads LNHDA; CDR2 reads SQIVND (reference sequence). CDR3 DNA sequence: TGTGCCAGTAGGACCACAGGTAGCAATCAGCCCCAGCATTTT. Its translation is CASRTTGSNQPQHF.

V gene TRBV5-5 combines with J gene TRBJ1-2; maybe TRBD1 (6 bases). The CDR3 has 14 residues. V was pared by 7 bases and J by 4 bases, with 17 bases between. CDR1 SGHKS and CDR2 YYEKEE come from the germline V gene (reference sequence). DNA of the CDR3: TGTGCCAGCCGCCCCACAGGGTCCGGCTATGGCTACACCTTC. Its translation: CASRPTGSGYGYTF.

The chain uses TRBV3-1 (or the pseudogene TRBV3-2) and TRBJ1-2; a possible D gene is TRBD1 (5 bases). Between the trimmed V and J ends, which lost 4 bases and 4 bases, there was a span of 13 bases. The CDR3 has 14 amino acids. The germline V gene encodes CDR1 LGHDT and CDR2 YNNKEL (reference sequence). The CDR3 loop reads CASSPPQGPYGYTF. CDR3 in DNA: TGTGCCAGCAGCCCCCCGCAGGGACCCTATGGCTACACCTTC.

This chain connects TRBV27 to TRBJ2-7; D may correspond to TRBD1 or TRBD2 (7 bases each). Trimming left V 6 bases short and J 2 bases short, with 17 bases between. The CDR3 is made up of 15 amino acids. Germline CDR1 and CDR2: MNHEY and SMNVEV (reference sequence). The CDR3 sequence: CASRARQGGTYEQYF. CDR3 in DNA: TGTGCCAGCAGGGCCCGACAGGGAGGGACCTACGAGCAGTACTTC.

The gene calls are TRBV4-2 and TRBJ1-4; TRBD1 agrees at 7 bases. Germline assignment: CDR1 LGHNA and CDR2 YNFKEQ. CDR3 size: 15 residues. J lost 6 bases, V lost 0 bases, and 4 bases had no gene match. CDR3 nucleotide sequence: TGTGCCAGCAGCCAAGACGGACAGGCGGATGAAAAACTGTTTTTT. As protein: CASSQDGQADEKLFF.

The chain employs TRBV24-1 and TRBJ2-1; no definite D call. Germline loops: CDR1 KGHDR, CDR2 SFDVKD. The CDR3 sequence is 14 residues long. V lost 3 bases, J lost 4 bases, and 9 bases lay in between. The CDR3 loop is CATSDATDYNEQFF. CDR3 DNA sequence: TGTGCCACCAGTGATGCTACAGATTACAATGAGCAGTTCTTC.

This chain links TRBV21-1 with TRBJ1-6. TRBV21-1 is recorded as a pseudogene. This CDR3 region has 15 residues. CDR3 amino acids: CASRGHPSFNSPLHF. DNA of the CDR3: TGTGCCAGCAGAGGCCACCCTTCTTTTAATTCACCCCTCCACTTT.

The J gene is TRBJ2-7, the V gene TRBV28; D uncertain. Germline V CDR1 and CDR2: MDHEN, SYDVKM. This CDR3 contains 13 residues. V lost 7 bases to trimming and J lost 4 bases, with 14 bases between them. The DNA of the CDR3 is TGTGCCAGCAAACCCAGGTCCCAGTACGAGCAGTACTTC. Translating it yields CASKPRSQYEQYF.

The CDR3 reads CASSLSQGTANGYGYTF. CDR3 sequence (DNA): TGTGCCAGCAGTTTAAGTCAAGGGACAGCGAACGGCTATGGCTACACCTTC. The rearrangement joins TRBV27 to TRBJ1-2; 7 bases agree with TRBD1. V dropped 2 bases and J dropped 4; count of bases not matched to a gene: 13. Germline lookup yields CDR1 MNHEY and CDR2 SMNVEV (reference sequence). This CDR3 spans 17 amino acids.

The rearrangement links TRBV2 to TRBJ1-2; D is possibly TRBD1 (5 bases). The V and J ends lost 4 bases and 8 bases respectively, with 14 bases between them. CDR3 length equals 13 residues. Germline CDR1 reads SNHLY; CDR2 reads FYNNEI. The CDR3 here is CASSVRVWDGYTF. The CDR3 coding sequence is TGTGCCAGCAGTGTTCGGGTATGGGACGGCTACACCTTC. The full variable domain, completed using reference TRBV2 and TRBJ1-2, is EPEVTQTPSHQVTQMGQEVILRCVPISNHLYFYWYRQILGQKVEFLVSFYNNEISEKSEIFDDQFSVERPDGSNFTLKIRSTKLEDSAMYFCASSVRVWDGYTFGSGTRLTVV.

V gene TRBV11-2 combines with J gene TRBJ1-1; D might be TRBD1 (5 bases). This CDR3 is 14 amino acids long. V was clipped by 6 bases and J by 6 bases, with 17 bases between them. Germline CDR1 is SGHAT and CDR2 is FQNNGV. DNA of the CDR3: TGTGCCAGCAGTAGTGTGAGGGGAAGGGCTGAAGCTTTCTTT. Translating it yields CASSSVRGRAEAFF.

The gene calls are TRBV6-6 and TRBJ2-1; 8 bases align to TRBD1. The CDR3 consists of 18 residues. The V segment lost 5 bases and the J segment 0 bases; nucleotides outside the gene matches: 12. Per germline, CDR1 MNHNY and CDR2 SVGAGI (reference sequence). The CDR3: CASSHSGGGLSSYNEQFF. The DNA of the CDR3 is TGTGCCAGCAGTCATTCAGGGGGCGGGCTAAGCTCCTACAATGAGCAGTTCTTC.

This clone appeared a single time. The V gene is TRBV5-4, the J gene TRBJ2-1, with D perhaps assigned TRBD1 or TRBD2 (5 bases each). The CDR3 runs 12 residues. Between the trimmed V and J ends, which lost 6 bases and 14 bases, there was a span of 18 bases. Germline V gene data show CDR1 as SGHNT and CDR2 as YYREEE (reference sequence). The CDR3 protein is CASTQLGAAEFF. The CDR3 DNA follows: TGTGCCAGCACCCAGCTCGGGGCCGCCGAGTTCTTC.